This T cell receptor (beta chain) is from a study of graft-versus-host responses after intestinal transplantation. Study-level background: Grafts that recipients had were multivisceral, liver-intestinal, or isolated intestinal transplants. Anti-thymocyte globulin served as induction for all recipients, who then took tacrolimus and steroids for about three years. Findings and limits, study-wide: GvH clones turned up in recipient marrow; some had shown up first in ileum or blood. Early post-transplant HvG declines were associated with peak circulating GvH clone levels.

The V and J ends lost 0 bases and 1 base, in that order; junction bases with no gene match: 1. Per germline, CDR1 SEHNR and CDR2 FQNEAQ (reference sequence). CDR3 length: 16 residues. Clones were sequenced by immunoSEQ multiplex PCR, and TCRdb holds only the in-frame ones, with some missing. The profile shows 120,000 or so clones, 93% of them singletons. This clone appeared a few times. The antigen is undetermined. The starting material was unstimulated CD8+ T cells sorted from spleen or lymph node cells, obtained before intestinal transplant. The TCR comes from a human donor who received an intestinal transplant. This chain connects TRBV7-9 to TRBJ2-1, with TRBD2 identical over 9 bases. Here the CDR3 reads CASSLATSGSYNEQFF. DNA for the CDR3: TGTGCCAGCAGCTTAGCGACTAGCGGATCCTACAATGAGCAGTTCTTC.